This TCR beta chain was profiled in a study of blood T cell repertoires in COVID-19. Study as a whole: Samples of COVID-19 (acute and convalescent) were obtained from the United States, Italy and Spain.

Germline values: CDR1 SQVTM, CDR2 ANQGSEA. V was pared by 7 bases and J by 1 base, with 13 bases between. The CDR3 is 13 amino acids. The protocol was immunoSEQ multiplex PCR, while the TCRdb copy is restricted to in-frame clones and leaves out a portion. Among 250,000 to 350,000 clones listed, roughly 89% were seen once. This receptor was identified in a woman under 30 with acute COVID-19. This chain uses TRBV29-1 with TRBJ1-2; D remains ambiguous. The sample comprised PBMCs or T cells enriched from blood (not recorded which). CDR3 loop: CSDSTRHNYGYTF. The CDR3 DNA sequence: TGCAGCGATTCCACCAGGCATAACTATGGCTACACCTTC. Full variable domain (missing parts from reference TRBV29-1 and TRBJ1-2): SAVISQKPSRDICQRGTSLTIQCQVDSQVTMMFWYRQQPGQSLTLIATANQGSEATYESGFVIDKFPISRPNLTFSTLTVSNMSPEDSSIYLCSDSTRHNYGYTFGSGTRLTVV.